This TCR beta chain emerged from a study of CD8+CD57+ T cells in acquired aplastic anemia. Study information: DNA recovered from sorted CD4+ and CD8+ cells had a mean of around 3.2 ug. Healthy donors had, on average, roughly 9.8 million reads for their CD4+ cells.

Profiling of TCR beta VDJ combinations and CDR3 sequences used genomic DNA as template. Using its own MiXCR run on the reads, TCRdb lists one record per CDR3 protein. Among just over 400,000 distinct CDR3 sequences listed, around 72% were seen once. V lost 0 bases to trimming and J lost 13 bases; unmatched junction nucleotides: 11. This CDR3 contains 15 residues. Germline loops: CDR1 SGHVS, CDR2 FNYEAQ. Notes on this clonotype: Antigen unknown.

Findings of the study overall: Between patients and controls, CD8+ Simpson's diversity did not vary significantly. Sharing between patients and controls was observed for around 30 CD8+ CDR3 sequences.

The chain combines TRBV7-6 with TRBJ2-5; TRBD1 matches 10 bases. This TCR derives from a human donor in good health, serving as a control. The sequencing input was sorted CD4+, CD8+, or CD8+CD57+ T cells (not recorded which) from PBMCs. The DNA of the CDR3 is TGTGCCAGCAGCTTAGCCAGGACAGGGGGGGAAAAACTGTACTTC. This codes for CASSLARTGGEKLYF. The entire variable domain, with the rest obtained from reference TRBV7-6 and TRBJ2-5, is as follows: GAGVSQSPRYKVTKRGQDVALRCDPISGHVSLYWYRQALGQGPEFLTYFNYEAQQDKSGLPNDRFSAERPEGSISTLTIQRTEQRDSAMYRCASSLARTGGEKLYFGPGTRLLVL.